These T cell receptor beta chains were read from a single sample in a study of blood T cell repertoires in COVID-19. The table came from immunoSEQ multiplex PCR; TCRdb's copy has only in-frame clones and leaves some out. The sample holds under 250,000 clones, approximately 89% seen once. The source material was peripheral blood. These receptors originate from a woman aged 25 to 45 with COVID-19, enrolled during active disease. Each CDR3 is given with its conserved first and last residue.

V	J	CDR3
TRBV10-1	TRBJ1-2	CASSETGIDGYTF
TRBV27	TRBJ2-1	CASSFNVGGDEQFF
TRBV5-4	TRBJ2-3	CASSLSGGSTDTQYF
TRBV4-1	TRBJ2-1	CASSHPVSGRGGEQFF
TRBV2	TRBJ1-2	CASVSGTAYRYTF
TRBV2	TRBJ2-3	CASRNMGAGDTQYF
TRBV5-6	TRBJ1-4	CASSTGAEKLFF
TRBV4-1	TRBJ2-1	CASSQDAGRGNEQFF
TRBV5-1	TRBJ1-1	CASSSNVPGQGWNTEAFF
TRBV6-2/TRBV6-3	TRBJ2-7	CASSSPSQGAQHEQYF
TRBV7-2	TRBJ2-3	CASSCGAPGSTDTQYF
TRBV29-1	TRBJ2-3	CSVESPQAGPDTQYF
TRBV6-2/TRBV6-3	TRBJ2-2	CASSYAGVNTGELFF
TRBV28	TRBJ2-7	CASSYRYEQYF
TRBV5-1	TRBJ1-5	CASSPERFGQPQHF
TRBV5-6	TRBJ2-3	CASGEGADTQYF
TRBV7-9	TRBJ2-2	CASSLVRTSDPHTGELFF
TRBV6-4	TRBJ2-3	CASSDSGGAGDTQYF
TRBV19	TRBJ2-7	CASSMRDRDSEQYF
TRBV2	TRBJ2-1	CASSEARGLAGGGEQFF
TRBV19	TRBJ1-1	CASSADREEAEAFF
TRBV7-9	TRBJ2-1	CASSLVPNEQFF
TRBV13	TRBJ1-2	CASRISLDGQGIGYTF
TRBV5-6	TRBJ1-6	CASGHVRTGGIGPLHF
TRBV5-6	TRBJ1-3	CASSPGSGTIYF
TRBV19	TRBJ2-7	CASSIQAGPYEQYF
TRBV7-9	TRBJ1-1	CASSSLGQRMNTEAFF
TRBV18	TRBJ2-5	CASSRDLEETQYF
TRBV25-1	TRBJ1-2	CASSEEFYGYTF
TRBV9	TRBJ1-2	CASRGPDYGYTF
TRBV6-5	TRBJ2-1	CASSYELASDEQFF
TRBV4-3	TRBJ1-2	CASSQDRGRDYGYTF
TRBV28	TRBJ1-5	CASSLYGGYGGNQPQHF
TRBV19	TRBJ2-2	CASIRLGGSGELFF